A selection of T cell receptor beta chains follows, all from one sample in a study of blood T cell repertoires in COVID-19. Repertoires were generated with immunoSEQ multiplex PCR, while TCRdb's copy carries only in-frame clones and drops some. The table lists 200,000 to 300,000 clones, 80% to 95% of them singletons. The sequenced sample consisted of peripheral blood. Every receptor here comes from a man in his thirties or forties with COVID-19, enrolled during active disease. CDR3s include the opening cysteine and the closing phenylalanine or tryptophan. Each record gives: V gene, clone size, D gene, J gene, CDR3 DNA, CDR3 protein. D genes are given only for firm matches. A clone size is listed for some rows: how often the clone was seen (once, few, many), or a class if it is expanded.

V: TRBV15; size: .; D: .; J: TRBJ1-5; DNA: TGTGCCACCAGCAGAGTAGGTCTCGGCCACTATAGCAATCAGCCCCAGCATTTT; CDR3: CATSRVGLGHYSNQPQHF
V: TRBV4-1; size: once; D: TRBD1; J: TRBJ2-3; DNA: TGCGCCAGCAGCCAACAGGGACAGGGGGCAGGAGATACGCAGTATTTT; CDR3: CASSQQGQGAGDTQYF
V: TRBV2; size: .; D: .; J: TRBJ1-5; DNA: TGTGCCAGCAGTCCCCAGGTCTGGCAGCCCCAGCATTTT; CDR3: CASSPQVWQPQHF
V: TRBV2; size: once; D: .; J: TRBJ1-1; DNA: TGTGCCAACTCGTTAGGAGAGAACACTGAAGCTTTCTTT; CDR3: CANSLGENTEAFF
V: TRBV6-5; size: .; D: .; J: TRBJ1-2; DNA: TGTGCCAGCAGTTACTCGTACAGTGCTAACTATGGCTACACCTTC; CDR3: CASSYSYSANYGYTF
V: TRBV7-3; size: .; D: TRBD1; J: TRBJ2-1; DNA: TGTGCCAGCAGCCCCCGAGGGGGCGGCAAACTCTACAATGAGCAGTTCTTC; CDR3: CASSPRGGGKLYNEQFF
V: TRBV12-5; size: .; D: .; J: TRBJ2-5; DNA: TGTGCTAGTGGTTTGGGACAGAAGTACCAAGAGACCCAGTACTTC; CDR3: CASGLGQKYQETQYF
V: TRBV12-3/TRBV12-4; size: .; D: .; J: TRBJ1-1; DNA: TGTGCCAGCAGTCCCGGAGGGTGGAGGGAAGCTTTCTTT; CDR3: CASSPGGWREAFF
V: TRBV6-5; size: .; D: .; J: TRBJ1-1; DNA: TGTGCCAGCAGCGCTATTACAGTGAACACTGAAGCTTTCTTT; CDR3: CASSAITVNTEAFF
V: TRBV5-4; size: .; D: TRBD2; J: TRBJ2-1; DNA: TGTGCCAGCAGCTTGGGGAGCGGGGGTCACCTTGAGCAGTTCTTC; CDR3: CASSLGSGGHLEQFF
V: TRBV3-1/TRBV3-2; size: .; D: TRBD1; J: TRBJ2-2; DNA: TGTGCCAGCAGCCCCCCTGGACAGGTAAACACCGGGGAGCTGTTTTTT; CDR3: CASSPPGQVNTGELFF
V: TRBV19; size: .; D: TRBD1; J: TRBJ1-4; DNA: TGTGCCAGTAGTATCGCCCGACAGGGGCCTAATGAAAAACTGTTTTTT; CDR3: CASSIARQGPNEKLFF
V: TRBV19; size: .; D: .; J: TRBJ1-3; DNA: TGTGCCAGTAGTATAGACGCGAGCTCTGGAAACACCATATATTTT; CDR3: CASSIDASSGNTIYF
V: TRBV21-1; size: .; D: .; J: TRBJ1-1; DNA: TGTGCCAGCAGCAGCTGGGCGTTGAACACTGAAGCTTTCTTT; CDR3: CASSSWALNTEAFF
V: TRBV4-1; size: few; D: .; J: TRBJ1-5; DNA: TGCGCCAGCAGCCAAGGGGACAAGACAATCAATCAGCCCCAGCATTTT; CDR3: CASSQGDKTINQPQHF
V: TRBV29-1; size: .; D: .; J: TRBJ1-1; DNA: TGCAGCGTTGAAGGACAGAACACTGAAGCTTTCTTT; CDR3: CSVEGQNTEAFF
V: TRBV3-1/TRBV3-2; size: .; D: TRBD2; J: TRBJ2-1; DNA: TGTGCCAGCAGCCAAGATGCACTAGCGGGGGGGCACTCCTACAATGAGCAGTTCTTC; CDR3: CASSQDALAGGHSYNEQFF
V: TRBV2; size: .; D: .; J: TRBJ2-7; DNA: TGTGCCAGCAGTGGGGGCCGGGACAACCCGACGGGGGAGCAGTACTTC; CDR3: CASSGGRDNPTGEQYF
V: TRBV9; size: .; D: .; J: TRBJ1-1; DNA: TGTGCCAGCAGTGTCTCCCCCTACTATCGGGCTTTCTTT; CDR3: CASSVSPYYRAFF
V: TRBV19; size: .; D: TRBD1; J: TRBJ1-2; DNA: TGTGCCAGTAGTATGGGGACAGGGCCGACTAACTATGGCTACACCTTC; CDR3: CASSMGTGPTNYGYTF
V: TRBV18; size: .; D: .; J: TRBJ1-6; DNA: TGTGCCAGCTCACCACCGTTGAAGAGTTCACCCCTCCACTTT; CDR3: CASSPPLKSSPLHF
V: TRBV5-1; size: .; D: .; J: TRBJ1-1; DNA: TGCGCCAGCAGCTTGGTTTGGTCAGGGGAAGCTTTCTTT; CDR3: CASSLVWSGEAFF
V: TRBV19; size: .; D: .; J: TRBJ1-3; DNA: TGTGCCAGTAGTCCCCCGAGCTCTGGAAACACCATATATTTT; CDR3: CASSPPSSGNTIYF
V: TRBV5-6; size: once; D: .; J: TRBJ2-7; DNA: TGTGCCAGCAGCTATCATTACGAGCAGTACTTC; CDR3: CASSYHYEQYF
V: TRBV4-1; size: once; D: TRBD2; J: TRBJ2-3; DNA: TGCGCCAGCAGCCAAGCGGGGATAGCGGGGGGGCGCACAGATACGCAGTATTTT; CDR3: CASSQAGIAGGRTDTQYF
V: TRBV19; size: .; D: TRBD1; J: TRBJ1-2; DNA: TGTGCCAGCAACAACAGGGGGCATGGCTACACCTTC; CDR3: CASNNRGHGYTF
V: TRBV19; size: .; D: .; J: TRBJ1-4; DNA: TGTGCCACAAGAGGAGTACGTAACGAAAAACTGTTTTTT; CDR3: CATRGVRNEKLFF
V: TRBV7-2; size: .; D: .; J: TRBJ2-5; DNA: TGTGCCAGCAGCTTAAATACAGCCGGCAGGGAGACCCAGTACTTC; CDR3: CASSLNTAGRETQYF
V: TRBV5-1; size: .; D: .; J: TRBJ2-5; DNA: TGCGCCAGCAGCACCTCTCGGCCACGGGAAGAGACCCAGTACTTC; CDR3: CASSTSRPREETQYF
V: TRBV4-1; size: once; D: TRBD1; J: TRBJ2-5; DNA: TGCGCCAGCAGCCAAGATACCCAGGGGGCAATGAAGACCCAGTACTTC; CDR3: CASSQDTQGAMKTQYF
V: TRBV6-5; size: .; D: TRBD1; J: TRBJ1-1; DNA: TGTGCCAGCAGTTACTTAGAGGGGGCGGCTGAAGCTTTCTTT; CDR3: CASSYLEGAAEAFF
V: TRBV10-1; size: .; D: .; J: TRBJ2-3; DNA: TGCGCCAGCAGTCGTCAGGGCACAGATACGCAGTATTTT; CDR3: CASSRQGTDTQYF
V: TRBV19; size: .; D: .; J: TRBJ2-3; DNA: TGTGCCAGTAGTATAGTAGTTTTGGATACGCAGTATTTT; CDR3: CASSIVVLDTQYF
V: TRBV19; size: .; D: TRBD1; J: TRBJ2-7; DNA: TGTGCCAGCCGAGGGAGACAGGGTTTCGACGAGCAGTACTTC; CDR3: CASRGRQGFDEQYF
V: TRBV27; size: .; D: .; J: TRBJ1-1; DNA: TGTGCCAGCAGTTTCCAGGGGTCTGAAGCTTTCTTT; CDR3: CASSFQGSEAFF
V: TRBV6-5; size: once; D: .; J: TRBJ1-5; DNA: TGTGCCAGCAGTTACCGGGGGGACAATCAGCCCCAGCATTTT; CDR3: CASSYRGDNQPQHF
V: TRBV7-3; size: .; D: TRBD2; J: TRBJ2-1; DNA: TGTGCCAGCAGCTTAACTGGACTAGCGGGGGGGCCGGATGAGCAGTTCTTC; CDR3: CASSLTGLAGGPDEQFF
V: TRBV2; size: .; D: TRBD1; J: TRBJ1-4; DNA: TGTGCCAGCAGTGAACCCGTCGGACAGGCCGAAAAACTGTTTTTT; CDR3: CASSEPVGQAEKLFF
V: TRBV6-5; size: once; D: .; J: TRBJ1-2; DNA: TGTGCCAGCAGTTACGGGGCTAATATAAACTATGGCTACACCTTC; CDR3: CASSYGANINYGYTF
V: TRBV5-6; size: .; D: TRBD1; J: TRBJ1-2; DNA: TGTGCCAGCAGCTTGCACGACAGGGGGGCTAACTATGGCTACACCTTC; CDR3: CASSLHDRGANYGYTF
V: TRBV20-1; size: .; D: TRBD2; J: TRBJ2-1; DNA: TGCAGTGCTAGTGAAAGTGCGGGGGGGGACAATGAGCAGTTCTTC; CDR3: CSASESAGGDNEQFF
V: TRBV19; size: .; D: .; J: TRBJ1-1; DNA: TGTGCCAGTAGTTCCAGGCCGCCGGGGGTGCCCGAAGCTTTCTTT; CDR3: CASSSRPPGVPEAFF
V: TRBV7-9; size: .; D: .; J: TRBJ1-2; DNA: TGTGCCAGCAGCTTGTCGTCCGGTCGGAGTAACTATGGCTACACCTTC; CDR3: CASSLSSGRSNYGYTF
V: TRBV7-2; size: .; D: .; J: TRBJ1-2; DNA: TGTGCCAGCAGCTTAGCGAACCAGCAGGCCGTTTATGGCTACACCTTC; CDR3: CASSLANQQAVYGYTF
V: TRBV2; size: few; D: TRBD2; J: TRBJ2-5; DNA: TGTGCCACCTCCGCGGGGGGTAGCGTAAAAGAGACCCAGTACTTC; CDR3: CATSAGGSVKETQYF
V: TRBV7-6; size: .; D: .; J: TRBJ1-1; DNA: TGTGCCAGCAGCCCCTCTGGGGGGGGTAACACTGAAGCTTTCTTT; CDR3: CASSPSGGGNTEAFF
V: TRBV27; size: .; D: .; J: TRBJ1-1; DNA: TGTGCCAGCAGTTTATCGCGGGGGGATGTAGCTTTCTTT; CDR3: CASSLSRGDVAFF
V: TRBV14; size: .; D: .; J: TRBJ2-6; DNA: TGTGCCAGCAGCCAGACCAAGGGGTGGGCCAACGTCCTGACTTTC; CDR3: CASSQTKGWANVLTF
V: TRBV6-1; size: .; D: TRBD1; J: TRBJ1-2; DNA: TGTGCCAGCAGTGAAAGTCCAGGGGGGATAAGGAACTATGGCTACACCTTC; CDR3: CASSESPGGIRNYGYTF
V: TRBV6-5; size: few; D: .; J: TRBJ2-7; DNA: TGTGCCAGCAGTTACGACGGGGGATCCTACGAGCAGTACTTC; CDR3: CASSYDGGSYEQYF
V: TRBV11-1; size: .; D: .; J: TRBJ2-7; DNA: TGTGCCAGCAGCTTAGGATTCCGGGGAACCTACGAGCAGTACTTC; CDR3: CASSLGFRGTYEQYF
V: TRBV7-9; size: once; D: TRBD1; J: TRBJ1-2; DNA: TGTGCCAGCAGCTTAGCGGGGACAGGGGTCTCTGGCTACACCTTC; CDR3: CASSLAGTGVSGYTF
V: TRBV6-5; size: .; D: .; J: TRBJ2-7; DNA: TGTGCCAGCGTAACGTCGGGGACCTACGAGCAGTACTTC; CDR3: CASVTSGTYEQYF
V: TRBV6-5; size: .; D: .; J: TRBJ1-5; DNA: TGTGCCAGCTGTACAGTGAATAGCAATCAGCCCCAGCATTTT; CDR3: CASCTVNSNQPQHF